This TCR beta chain is from a study of control samples from healthy donors and cancer patients. Assay used: immunoSEQ multiplex PCR; TCRdb lists only in-frame clones, some missing. This table has around 120,000 clones, 85% to 90% appearing once. The CDR3 extends over 13 amino acids. CDR1 is MNHEY, CDR2 SMNVEV, per germline (reference sequence). V was pared by 6 bases and J by 3 bases, with 9 bases between. The genes are TRBV27 and TRBJ2-4; no firm D call. Specimen: blood. This TCR was recovered from a woman in her 70s in good health. CDR3 residues: CASRQRGKNIQYF. The CDR3 DNA sequence: TGTGCCAGCAGGCAGAGAGGCAAAAACATTCAGTACTTC.